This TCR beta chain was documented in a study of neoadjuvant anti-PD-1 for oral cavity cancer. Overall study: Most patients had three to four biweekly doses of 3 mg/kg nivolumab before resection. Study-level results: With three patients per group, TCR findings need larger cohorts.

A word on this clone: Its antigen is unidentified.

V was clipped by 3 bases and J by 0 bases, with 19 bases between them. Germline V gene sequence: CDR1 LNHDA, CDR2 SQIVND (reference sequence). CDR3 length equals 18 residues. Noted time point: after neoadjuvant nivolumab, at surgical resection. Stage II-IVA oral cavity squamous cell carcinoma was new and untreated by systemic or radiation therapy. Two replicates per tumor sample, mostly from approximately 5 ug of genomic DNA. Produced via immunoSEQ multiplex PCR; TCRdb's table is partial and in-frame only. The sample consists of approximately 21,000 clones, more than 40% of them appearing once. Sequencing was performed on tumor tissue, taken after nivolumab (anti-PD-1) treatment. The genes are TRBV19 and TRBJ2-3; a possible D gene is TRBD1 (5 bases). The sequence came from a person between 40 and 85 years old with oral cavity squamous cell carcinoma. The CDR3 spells CASSMGPPWAGSTDTQYF. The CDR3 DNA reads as TGTGCCAGTAGTATGGGGCCCCCCTGGGCAGGAAGCACAGATACGCAGTATTTT.